The 29 T cell receptor beta chains presented below share a single source sample, sequenced in a study of somatic mutations in cytotoxic T cells in rheumatoid arthritis. Libraries were prepared by immunoSEQ multiplex PCR; TCRdb keeps only in-frame clonotypes and omits some of them. The table has 15,000 to 20,000 clones, 82% seen once. What was sequenced was CD8+ T cells sorted from blood. These receptors all stem from an adult with rheumatoid arthritis.

The J gene is TRBJ2-1, the V gene TRBV29-1; 9 bases are shared with TRBD1. V lost 0 bases and J lost 8; bases outside the gene matches: 5. Germline assignment: CDR1 SQVTM and CDR2 ANQGSEA. The CDR3 is 14 residues long. The CDR3: CSVEDMDRGHEQFF. Written as DNA, the CDR3 is TGCAGCGTTGAAGATATGGACAGGGGCCATGAGCAGTTCTTC.

The chain links TRBV15 to TRBJ1-4; no reliable D call. CDR1 and CDR2 from the germline V gene are LNHNV and YYDKDF (reference sequence). This CDR3 contains 14 residues. Trimming took off 0 bases at V and 6 bases at J, with 8 bases between the two ends. The CDR3 sequence is CATSRDAGDEKLFF. The DNA of the CDR3 is TGTGCCACCAGCAGAGACGCCGGGGATGAAAAACTGTTTTTT.

The chain is built from TRBV6-5 and TRBJ2-7, with D tentatively TRBD2 (6 bases). From germline, CDR1 is MNHEY and CDR2 SVGAGI. The length of the CDR3 is 14 residues. With 5 bases removed from V and 0 bases from J, the gap between germline ends came to 11 bases. The CDR3 here is CASSTRESSYEQYF. In DNA, the CDR3 is TGTGCCAGCAGTACCCGGGAGAGCTCCTACGAGCAGTACTTC.

V usage is TRBV9 and J usage is TRBJ1-1, with 7 positions matching TRBD1. V was pared by 3 bases and J by 4 bases, with 9 bases of the junction left unmatched. The CDR3 runs 15 residues. Germline CDR1 SGDLS, CDR2 YYNGEE. The CDR3 nucleotides are TGTGCCAGCAGCGCTACGATAACAGGGGCCACTGAAGCTTTCTTT. Encoded protein: CASSATITGATEAFF.

This clone was detected only once. The chain links TRBV4-1 to TRBJ1-1; possible D gene TRBD1, 5 bases. Germline-derived CDR1 and CDR2 are MGHRA and YSYEKL. V was clipped by 5 bases and J by 6 bases, with 16 bases between them. CDR3 length: 14 amino acids. CDR3 nucleotide sequence: TGCGCCAGCAGCACCCGTTCGATGGGGGCTGAAGCTTTCTTT. As protein: CASSTRSMGAEAFF.

This chain joins TRBV12-5 and TRBJ2-1; TRBD2 agrees at 9 bases. This CDR3 comprises 16 residues. With 6 bases clipped from V and 9 bases from J, the junction kept 15 bases outside the gene matches. Germline assignment: CDR1 LGHNT and CDR2 FRNRAP. CDR3 in amino acids: CASGSTSGPPPGEQFF. DNA for the CDR3: TGTGCTAGTGGCTCGACTAGCGGTCCACCCCCTGGTGAGCAGTTCTTC.

The rearrangement joins TRBV11-1 to TRBJ2-5, with unresolved D. The CDR3 consists of 11 residues. With 6 bases removed from V and 5 bases from J, the gap between germline ends came to 7 bases. Germline V gives CDR1 SGHAT, CDR2 FQDESV (reference sequence). CDR3 sequence reads: CASSSSETQYF. The CDR3 nucleotides read TGTGCCAGCAGTTCATCTGAGACCCAGTACTTC.

The J gene is TRBJ1-2, the V gene TRBV15; 9 bases agree with TRBD1. Trimming at V came to 0 bases and at J to 7 bases, leaving 3 bases not matched to a gene. This CDR3 is 14 amino acids long. Germline V lookup: CDR1 LNHNV, CDR2 YYDKDF (reference sequence). As DNA, the CDR3 is TGTGCCACCAGCAGAGATCTGGGACAGGGTGGCTACACCTTC. Translating gives CATSRDLGQGGYTF.

Regarding this clone: One end of the junction is discordant with germline, which a read error may explain. This chain uses TRBV5-4 with TRBJ1-2; 8 bases fit TRBD1. The CDR3 loop spans 12 amino acids. The germline CDR1 and CDR2 sequences are SGHNT and YYREEE (reference sequence). The CDR3 spells CASSLDRAGYTF. Written as DNA, the CDR3 is TGTGCCAGCAGTTTGGACAGGGCTGGCTACACCTTC.

The rearrangement joins TRBV2 to TRBJ1-6, with D possibly being TRBD1 (6 bases). The CDR3 length is 14 residues. Germline CDR1 is SNHLY and CDR2 is FYNNEI. Trimming left V 2 bases short and J 10 bases short, with 12 bases between. This CDR3 reads CASSESAGVSPLHF. CDR3 sequence (DNA): TGTGCCAGCAGTGAATCTGCAGGGGTATCACCCCTCCACTTT.

The V and J genes are TRBV30 and TRBJ2-5, with D possibly being TRBD1 (6 bases). The ends were cut back, 4 bases at V and 4 bases at J, with 16 bases in the middle. This CDR3 comprises 14 residues. Germline V CDR1 and CDR2: GTSNPN, SVGIG (reference sequence). CDR3 coding DNA: TGTGCCTGGAACAACAGGGACGAGGGAGAGACCCAGTACTTC. It is translated as CAWNNRDEGETQYF. The whole variable domain, filled in from reference TRBV30 and TRBJ2-5, reads SQTIHQWPATLVQPVGSPLSLECTVEGTSNPNLYWYRQAAGRGLQLLFYSVGIGQISSEVPQNLSASRPQDRQFILSSKKLLLSDSGFYLCAWNNRDEGETQYFGPGTRLLVL.

The CDR3 loop is CASSLGAGVSNEQFF. CDR3 nucleotide sequence: TGTGCCAGCAGCTTAGGAGCGGGAGTCAGTAATGAGCAGTTCTTC. The rearrangement links TRBV13 to TRBJ2-1, with 8 bases that match TRBD2. Trimming removed 0 bases from V and 7 bases from J; junction bases left unmatched: 5. Germline V gives CDR1 PRHDT, CDR2 FYEKMQ (reference sequence). The CDR3 sequence is 15 residues long.

In regard to this clone: Other DNA sequences in this specimen translate into the identical CDR3. V is TRBV5-6 and J is TRBJ2-1, with 7 nucleotides matching TRBD2. Germline trimming cut 3 bases from V and 2 bases from J; bases unmatched to any gene: 5. Germline CDR1 SGHDT, CDR2 YYEEEE. This CDR3 spans 15 amino acids. The CDR3 region has the DNA TGTGCCAGCAGCTCAGGGCTAGCGGCCTACAATGAGCAGTTCTTC. It specifies CASSSGLAAYNEQFF.

This clone showed up just once. The V and J genes are TRBV19 and TRBJ2-1; the D gene is possibly TRBD2 (5 bases). The V gene lost 7 bases and the J gene lost 4 bases, with 11 bases spanning the gap. Germline V gene sequence: CDR1 LNHDA, CDR2 SQIVND (reference sequence). The CDR3 totals 13 residues. The chain's CDR3 is CASTSGTYNEQFF. The CDR3 DNA sequence: TGTGCCAGTACAAGCGGTACTTACAATGAGCAGTTCTTC.

The V call is TRBV27, the J call TRBJ2-3; TRBD1 aligns across 9 bases. After removal of 5 bases from V and 3 bases from J, the junction contained 6 bases not matched to a gene. This CDR3 has 15 amino acids. The germline CDR1 and CDR2 sequences are MNHEY and SMNVEV (reference sequence). In nucleotides, the CDR3 is TGTGCCAGCAGTATCCGGGACAGGGTGACAGATACGCAGTATTTT. Its protein product is CASSIRDRVTDTQYF.

The chain employs TRBV27 and TRBJ1-2; 9 bases are a match to TRBD1. This CDR3 comprises 15 residues. V was clipped by 5 bases and J by 2 bases; unmatched bases: 6. Per germline, CDR1 MNHEY and CDR2 SMNVEV (reference sequence). The CDR3 region is CASSVSGQGNYGYTF. In nucleotides, the CDR3 is TGTGCCAGCAGTGTTAGTGGACAGGGGAACTATGGCTACACCTTC.

The chain carries TRBV12-5 and TRBJ1-5, with D unclear. The CDR3 runs to 17 residues. Trimming stripped 0 bases from V and 2 bases from J, with 14 bases between. Germline V gene sequence: CDR1 LGHNT, CDR2 FRNRAP. The CDR3 protein is CASGLVAVLGGNQPQHF. CDR3 nucleotide sequence: TGTGCTAGTGGTTTGGTAGCTGTCCTTGGGGGCAATCAGCCCCAGCATTTT. The full variable domain, with the rest looked up from reference TRBV12-5 and TRBJ1-5, is DARVTQTPRHKVTEMGQEVTMRCQPILGHNTVFWYRQTMMQGLELLAYFRNRAPLDDSGMPKDRFSAEMPDATLATLKIQPSEPRDSAVYFCASGLVAVLGGNQPQHFGDGTRLSIL.

The chain joins TRBV6-5 to TRBJ1-1, with 7 nucleotides matching TRBD1. Unmatched junction bases numbered 10, after V lost 2 bases and J lost 4 bases. This CDR3 has 16 amino acids. Germline lookup yields CDR1 MNHEY and CDR2 SVGAGI. CDR3 loop: CASSYDARGLLTEAFF. The CDR3 DNA sequence: TGTGCCAGCAGTTACGACGCAAGGGGGCTGCTCACTGAAGCTTTCTTT.

This chain connects TRBV7-9 to TRBJ1-2; 11 bases map to TRBD1. The CDR3 sequence is 13 residues long. The V and J ends lost 5 bases and 8 bases, in that order; junction bases with no gene match: 4. CDR1 and CDR2 (germline): SEHNR, FQNEAQ (reference sequence). The CDR3 DNA reads as TGTGCCAGCAGCGCTCGGACAGGGGGCGGCTACACCTTC. This encodes CASSARTGGGYTF.

The gene calls are TRBV11-2 and TRBJ2-1; a possible D gene is TRBD1 (5 bases). V shed 1 base and J shed 8 bases, with 12 bases lying between them. CDR3 length: 14 amino acids. Germline-derived CDR1 and CDR2 are SGHAT and FQNNGV. CDR3 amino acids: CASSLGRTIHEQFF. In nucleotides, the CDR3 is TGTGCCAGCAGCTTAGGCAGGACAATACATGAGCAGTTCTTC.

The rearrangement links TRBV15 to TRBJ2-1; 9 bases are a match to TRBD2. The CDR3 has 14 residues. Trimming at V came to 8 bases and at J to 9 bases, leaving 11 bases not matched to a gene. Germline loops: CDR1 LNHNV, CDR2 YYDKDF (reference sequence). CDR3 nucleotides: TGTGCCACCGGTGGGCGGGAGGGCCTGGGTGAGCAGTTCTTC. Translated: CATGGREGLGEQFF.

This clone was observed a handful of times. CDR3 amino acids: CASIGGRRSYNEQFF. The CDR3 DNA is TGTGCCAGCATTGGCGGGAGGCGTTCCTACAATGAGCAGTTCTTC. The V gene is TRBV7-9, the J gene TRBJ2-1; 8 nucleotides line up with TRBD2. Germline values: CDR1 SEHNR, CDR2 FQNEAQ (reference sequence). CDR3 size: 15 residues. Trimming at V came to 7 bases and at J to 1 base, leaving 6 bases not matched to a gene.

The chain links TRBV9 to TRBJ1-1; 7 positions agree with TRBD1. Germline lookup yields CDR1 SGDLS and CDR2 YYNGEE. V was pared by 2 bases and J by 5 bases, with 12 bases of the junction left unmatched. The CDR3 spans 16 residues. The CDR3 sequence: CASSVFIGQGETEAFF. The CDR3 DNA follows: TGTGCCAGCAGCGTCTTCATAGGGCAGGGGGAAACTGAAGCTTTCTTT.

This clone has just a few counts. The V gene is TRBV4-1, the J gene TRBJ1-5; unclear D gene. The CDR3 sequence is 13 residues long. Germline CDR1 reads MGHRA; CDR2 reads YSYEKL. V was trimmed by 2 bases and J by 6 bases, leaving 8 bases between them. In DNA form, the CDR3 reads TGCGCCAGCAGCCAATCCCTCAGTCAGCCCCAGCATTTT. This codes for CASSQSLSQPQHF.

This rearrangement joins TRBV19 to TRBJ1-1; D unresolved. V lost 3 bases and J lost 4, with 12 bases in between. This CDR3 contains 14 residues. The V gene's germline CDR1 is LNHDA and CDR2 SQIVND (reference sequence). This CDR3 is CASSMEGWGTEAFF. In DNA, the CDR3 is TGTGCCAGTAGTATGGAGGGTTGGGGCACTGAAGCTTTCTTT. Combining the CDR3 with reference TRBV19 and TRBJ1-1 gives the whole variable domain DGGITQSPKYLFRKEGQNVTLSCEQNLNHDAMYWYRQDPGQGLRLIYYSQIVNDFQKGDIAEGYSVSREKKESFPLTVTSAQKNPTAFYLCASSMEGWGTEAFFGQGTRLTVV.

The chain joins TRBV27 to TRBJ2-5; D gene unclear. The CDR3 spans 14 residues. The V and J ends lost 5 bases and 5 bases respectively, with 15 bases between them. Germline V gives CDR1 MNHEY, CDR2 SMNVEV (reference sequence). This chain's CDR3 is CASSPHQTRETQYF. The DNA of the CDR3 is TGTGCCAGCAGTCCCCATCAGACTCGGGAGACCCAGTACTTC.

The CDR3 DNA sequence: TGTGCCAGCAGCCCCCCGGGACTAGCGGGAGATGAGCAGTTCTTC. Residues: CASSPPGLAGDEQFF. The chain carries TRBV7-9 and TRBJ2-1, with 14 bases matching TRBD2. CDR3 length: 15 amino acids. V was pared by 5 bases and J by 8 bases, with 5 bases of the junction left unmatched. CDR1 and CDR2 (germline): SEHNR, FQNEAQ (reference sequence).

The chain combines TRBV2 with TRBJ1-1; a weak D match, TRBD1 (5 bases). Germline CDR1 is SNHLY and CDR2 is FYNNEI. Trimming pared 3 bases from V and 1 base from J, leaving 12 bases between. There are 15 residues in the CDR3. The CDR3 DNA reads TGTGCCAGCAGTGATAATGGGGCCTCGAACACTGAAGCTTTCTTT. Translation gives CASSDNGASNTEAFF.

V gene TRBV6-5 combines with J gene TRBJ2-3, with D maybe TRBD1 (6 bases). The V end was cut by 1 base, the J end by 2 bases, with 10 bases between. The CDR3 runs 15 residues. CDR1 is MNHEY and CDR2 is SVGAGI in the germline V gene. CDR3 DNA: TGTGCCAGCAGTTACTTCCGGGACAACACAGATACGCAGTATTTT. Translation gives CASSYFRDNTDTQYF.